This T cell receptor (beta chain) was recovered during a study of blood T cell repertoires in COVID-19. Study at large: Some COVID-19 samples were acute and others convalescent; all came from the United States, Italy and Spain. The cDNA or gDNA used as material had been derived from T cells, B-cell-depleted T cells, or PBMCs.

This CDR3 is built from 11 residues. Germline V gene data show CDR1 as SGHTS and CDR2 as YDEGEE. Seattle patient enrollment occurred during active infection, with longitudinal follow-up thereafter. Original data processing: Amplification from reference gene primers served as the basis for estimated nucleated cell counts. Sequencing used immunoSEQ multiplex PCR; TCRdb keeps in-frame clones, though not all of them. That table furnishes V, J and clone size, whereas the DNA furnished D and trimming. The data show some 450,000 clones, around nine tenths seen once. Sequences were obtained from peripheral blood. The V call is TRBV5-8, the J call TRBJ1-2, with a possible D match to TRBD1 (6 bases). This sequence was found in a man in his late teens or twenties with COVID-19, enrolled during active disease. CDR3 amino acids: CAGQHYYGYTF. CDR3 nucleotide sequence: TGTGCAGGACAGCATTACTATGGCTACACCTTC.